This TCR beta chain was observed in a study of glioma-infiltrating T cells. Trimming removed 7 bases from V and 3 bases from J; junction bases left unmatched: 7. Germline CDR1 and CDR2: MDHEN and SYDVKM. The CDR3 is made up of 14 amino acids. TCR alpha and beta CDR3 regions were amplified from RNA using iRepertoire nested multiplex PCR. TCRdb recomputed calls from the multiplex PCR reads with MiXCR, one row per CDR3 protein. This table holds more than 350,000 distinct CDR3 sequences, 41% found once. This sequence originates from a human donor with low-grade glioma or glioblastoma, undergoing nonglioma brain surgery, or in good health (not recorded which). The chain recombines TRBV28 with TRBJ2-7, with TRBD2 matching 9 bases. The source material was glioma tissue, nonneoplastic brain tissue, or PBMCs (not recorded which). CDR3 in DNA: TGTGCCAGCACGGTTGCTAGCGGGGTCTACGAGCAGTACTTC. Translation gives CASTVASGVYEQYF.